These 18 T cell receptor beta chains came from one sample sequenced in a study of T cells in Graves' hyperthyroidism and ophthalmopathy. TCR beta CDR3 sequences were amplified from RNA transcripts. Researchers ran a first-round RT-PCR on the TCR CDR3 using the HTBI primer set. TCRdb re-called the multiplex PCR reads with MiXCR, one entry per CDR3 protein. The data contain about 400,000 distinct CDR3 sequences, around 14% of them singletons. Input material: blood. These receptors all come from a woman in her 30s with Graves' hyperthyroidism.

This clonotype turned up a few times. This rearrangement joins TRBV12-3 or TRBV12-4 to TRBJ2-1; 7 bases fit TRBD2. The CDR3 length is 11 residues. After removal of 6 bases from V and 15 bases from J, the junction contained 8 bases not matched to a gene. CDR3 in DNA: TGTGCCAGCAGGGGCGGGGGAGTTCGGTTCTTC. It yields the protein CASRGGGVRFF.

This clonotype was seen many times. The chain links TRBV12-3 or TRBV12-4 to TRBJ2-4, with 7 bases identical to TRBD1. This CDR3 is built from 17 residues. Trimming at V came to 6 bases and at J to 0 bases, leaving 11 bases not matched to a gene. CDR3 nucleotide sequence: TGTGCCAGCAGGGCCGGACAGGAAACCTTAGCCAAAAACATTCAGTACTTC. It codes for CASRAGQETLAKNIQYF.

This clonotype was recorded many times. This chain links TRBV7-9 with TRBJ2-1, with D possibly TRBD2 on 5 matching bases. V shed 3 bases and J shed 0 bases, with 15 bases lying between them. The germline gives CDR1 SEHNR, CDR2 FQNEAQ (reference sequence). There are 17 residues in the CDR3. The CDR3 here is CASSFLSGASSYNEQFF. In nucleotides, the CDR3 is TGTGCCAGCAGCTTCTTGAGCGGTGCTAGCTCCTACAATGAGCAGTTCTTC.

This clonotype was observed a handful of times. The CDR3 nucleotides read TGCAGCGCTAGTAGCGGGATTAAAACAGATACGCAGTATTTT. Residues: CSASSGIKTDTQYF. The rearrangement uses TRBV29-1 and TRBJ2-3, with 8 bases fitting TRBD2. This CDR3 spans 14 amino acids. J lost 3 bases, V lost 7 bases, and 9 bases had no gene match. Germline V CDR1 and CDR2: SQVTM, ANQGSEA.

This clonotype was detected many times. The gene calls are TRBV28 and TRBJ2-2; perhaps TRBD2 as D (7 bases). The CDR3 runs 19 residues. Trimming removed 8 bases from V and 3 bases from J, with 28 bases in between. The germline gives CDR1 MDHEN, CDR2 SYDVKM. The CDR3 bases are TGTGCCAGCGACAATGGGGGTATTGGCGGGGGCGAAGACACCGGGGAGCTGTTTTTT. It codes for CASDNGGIGGGEDTGELFF.

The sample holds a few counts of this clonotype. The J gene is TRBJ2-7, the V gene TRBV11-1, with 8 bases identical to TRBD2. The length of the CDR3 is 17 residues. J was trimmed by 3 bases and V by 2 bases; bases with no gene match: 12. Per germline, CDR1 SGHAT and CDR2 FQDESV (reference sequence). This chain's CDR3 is CASSLRAGGGYGYEQYF. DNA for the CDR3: TGTGCCAGCAGCTTAAGGGCGGGAGGAGGCTACGGCTACGAGCAGTACTTC.

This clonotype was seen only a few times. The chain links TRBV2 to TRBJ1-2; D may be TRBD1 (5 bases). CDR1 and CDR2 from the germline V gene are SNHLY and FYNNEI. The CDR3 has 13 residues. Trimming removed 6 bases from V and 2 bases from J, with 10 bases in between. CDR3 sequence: CASREGPNYGYTF. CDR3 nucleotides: TGTGCCAGCAGGGAGGGACCGAACTATGGCTACACCTTC.

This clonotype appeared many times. CDR3 nucleotide sequence: TGTGCCAGCACGAGTCAGGGGATCTCTGGAAACACCATATATTTT. This codes for CASTSQGISGNTIYF. V usage is TRBV2 and J usage is TRBJ1-3; a weak D match, TRBD1 (6 bases). Germline loops: CDR1 SNHLY, CDR2 FYNNEI. This CDR3 is 15 amino acids long. V lost 7 bases to trimming and J lost 0 bases, with 13 bases between them.

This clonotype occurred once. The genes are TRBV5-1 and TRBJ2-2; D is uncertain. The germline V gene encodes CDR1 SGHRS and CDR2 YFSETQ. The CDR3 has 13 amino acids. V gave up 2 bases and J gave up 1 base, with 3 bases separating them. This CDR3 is CASSLQNTGELFF. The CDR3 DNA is TGCGCCAGCAGCTTACAGAACACCGGGGAGCTGTTTTTT.

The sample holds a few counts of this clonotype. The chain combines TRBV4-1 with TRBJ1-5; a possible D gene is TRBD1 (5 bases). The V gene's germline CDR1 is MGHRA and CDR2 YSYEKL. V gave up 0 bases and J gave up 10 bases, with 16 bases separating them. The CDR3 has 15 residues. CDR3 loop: CASSQDLVRESPQHF. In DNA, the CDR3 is TGCGCCAGCAGCCAAGATCTTGTCAGGGAATCTCCCCAGCATTTT.

CDR3 protein: CATKGYGYTF. CDR3 nucleotide sequence: TGTGCCACCAAAGGTTATGGCTACACCTTC. The J gene is TRBJ1-2, the V gene TRBV24-1; no clear D gene. Per the germline V gene, CDR1 is KGHDR and CDR2 is SFDVKD. The CDR3 consists of 10 residues. Trimming shortened V by 8 bases and J by 5 bases, and 5 bases separated the two germline ends.

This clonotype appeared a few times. The CDR3 reads CAIRIRTDTGELFF. DNA for the CDR3: TGTGCCATCAGGATCCGGACTGACACCGGGGAGCTGTTTTTT. This rearrangement joins TRBV10-3 to TRBJ2-2; a possible D gene is TRBD2 (5 bases). Per the germline V gene, CDR1 is ENHRY and CDR2 is SYGVKD. V dropped 6 bases and J dropped 3 bases, with 11 bases sitting between them. The CDR3 totals 14 residues.

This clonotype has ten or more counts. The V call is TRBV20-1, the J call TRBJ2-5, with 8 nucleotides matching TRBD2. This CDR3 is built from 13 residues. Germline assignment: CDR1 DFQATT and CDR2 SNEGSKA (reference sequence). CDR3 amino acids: CRGASGLQETQYF. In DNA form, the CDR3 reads TGCAGGGGGGCTAGCGGGCTCCAAGAGACCCAGTACTTC.

CDR3 amino acids: CASSGQGANEQFF. The DNA for the CDR3 is TGCGCCAGCAGCGGACAGGGCGCCAATGAGCAGTTCTTC. The chain has TRBV5-1 and TRBJ2-1; 8 bases map to TRBD1. Germline V gives CDR1 SGHRS, CDR2 YFSETQ. The ends lost 4 bases at V and 6 bases at J; junction bases unmatched: 3. This CDR3 contains 13 residues.

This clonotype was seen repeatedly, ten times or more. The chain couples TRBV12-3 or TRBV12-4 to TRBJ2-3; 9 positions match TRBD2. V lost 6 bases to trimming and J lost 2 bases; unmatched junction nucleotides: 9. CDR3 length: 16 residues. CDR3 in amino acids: CASSPAAGGNTDTQYF. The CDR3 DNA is TGTGCCAGCAGCCCAGCAGCGGGAGGAAACACAGATACGCAGTATTTT.

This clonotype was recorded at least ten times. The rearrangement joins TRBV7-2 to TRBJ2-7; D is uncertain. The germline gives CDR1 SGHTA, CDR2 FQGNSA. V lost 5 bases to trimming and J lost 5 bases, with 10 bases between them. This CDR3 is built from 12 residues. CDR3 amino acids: CASSRLGNEQYF. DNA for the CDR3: TGTGCCAGCAGCCGCCTAGGTAACGAGCAGTACTTC.

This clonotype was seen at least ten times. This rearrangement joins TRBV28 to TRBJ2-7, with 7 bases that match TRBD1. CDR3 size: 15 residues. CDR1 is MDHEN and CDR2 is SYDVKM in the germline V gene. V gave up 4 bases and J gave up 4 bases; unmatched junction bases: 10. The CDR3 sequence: CASSSSGTAQYEQYF. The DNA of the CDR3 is TGTGCCAGCAGTTCGTCCGGGACAGCCCAATACGAGCAGTACTTC.

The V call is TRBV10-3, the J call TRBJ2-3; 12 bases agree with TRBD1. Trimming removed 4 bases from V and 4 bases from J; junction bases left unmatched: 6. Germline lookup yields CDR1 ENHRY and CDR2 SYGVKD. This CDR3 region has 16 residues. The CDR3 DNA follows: TGTGCCATCAGTGGCGGGGGGACAGGGGGCCCAGATACGCAGTATTTT. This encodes CAISGGGTGGPDTQYF.